The sample holds many counts of the clone carrying this T cell receptor (beta chain). Its antigen is undetermined. This entry is derived from a study of human T cells and chemical hapten exposure. Overall study: The study sensitized with 2% DPC on a 2 cm by 2 cm patch of upper inner arm skin. Findings of the study overall: TCRs at high frequency, those above 1 in 1000, did not change with DPC sensitization.

Indicated time point: pre-sensitization, week 0. This sample's treatment: therapeutic diphenylcyclopropenone sensitization with weekly scalp DPC. At patch-test visits, sampling came before the patch test. People who gave samples had alopecia, were 18 to 70 years old, and were suitable for DPC. Trimming removed 3 bases at V and 1 base at J, with 7 bases between. The CDR3 extends over 14 amino acids. CDR1 is MDHEN, CDR2 SYDVKM, per germline. MiXCR, run by TCRdb on the RACE reads, gives a single entry per CDR3 protein. The sample yields roughly 60,000 distinct CDR3 sequences, approximately 7% seen once. This TCR was recovered from a woman between 25 and 40 years old with alopecia areata. Some clones in this sample may be carry-over from other donors' samples. J is TRBJ1-5 and V is TRBV28; D not certain. The sequenced sample was whole blood, obtained in connection with sensitization to the hapten diphenylcyclopropenone (DPC). The DNA of the CDR3 is TGTGCCAGCAGTTTCCAGATAAGCAATCAGCCCCAGCATTTT. Translated, it gives CASSFQISNQPQHF.